What follows are 26 T cell receptor beta chains derived from one specimen sequenced in a study of blood T cell repertoires in COVID-19. Here immunoSEQ multiplex PCR was the method, and the copy in TCRdb shows in-frame clones only, minus some. Among 150,000 to 200,000 clones listed, roughly nine tenths were seen once. The sample consisted of peripheral blood. All receptors derive from a man between 18 and 35 years old with acute or convalescent COVID-19.

CDR3 coding DNA: TGTGCCAGCAGCGTGTCGGGAATGGTCGAGGGTGGCTACACCTTC. Its translation: CASSVSGMVEGGYTF. This chain uses TRBV9 with TRBJ1-2, with D unclear. Germline V gives CDR1 SGDLS, CDR2 YYNGEE. CDR3 length equals 15 residues. V was pared by 2 bases and J by 7 bases, with 18 bases between.

The CDR3 sequence is CASNPDRGLGYEQYV. In DNA form, the CDR3 reads TGTGCCAGCAACCCCGACAGGGGGCTAGGGTACGAGCAGTACGTC. J is TRBJ2-7 and V is TRBV6-5; 10 bases agree with TRBD1. CDR3 length: 15 residues. The trim removed 7 bases at V and 4 bases at J, leaving 10 bases unmatched. The germline CDR1 and CDR2 sequences are MNHEY and SVGAGI.

This chain uses TRBV6-5 with TRBJ1-2; D is unresolved. Trimming stripped 7 bases from V and 10 bases from J, with 19 bases between. This CDR3 is 13 amino acids long. Germline CDR1 reads MNHEY; CDR2 reads SVGAGI. The CDR3 region is CASTKDTGGVYTF. The CDR3 DNA reads as TGTGCCAGCACCAAAGACACGGGAGGTGTCTACACCTTC.

This rearrangement joins TRBV4-2 to TRBJ2-1; TRBD2 matches at 8 bases. The CDR3 length is 17 residues. The J segment lost 5 bases and the V segment lost 0 bases, leaving 9 bases of the junction unmatched. From germline, CDR1 is LGHNA and CDR2 YNFKEQ. CDR3 sequence: CASSQDYGGGGHNEQFF. The CDR3 nucleotides are TGTGCCAGCAGCCAAGACTACGGGGGGGGAGGCCACAATGAGCAGTTCTTC.

The chain couples TRBV7-6 to TRBJ2-3; D ambiguous. Germline CDR1 is SGHVS and CDR2 is FNYEAQ. V lost 3 bases and J lost 4, with 11 bases in between. The CDR3 is 14 residues long. CDR3 nucleotide sequence: TGTGCCAGCAGCTTCGAGTCCCGGGCAGATACGCAGTATTTT. This gives the protein CASSFESRADTQYF.

The chain is built from TRBV12-3 or TRBV12-4 and TRBJ2-1; the D is unclear. Trimming took 6 bases from V and 3 from J, leaving 6 bases between them. The CDR3 covers 12 residues. The CDR3 protein is CASRSGYNEQFF. CDR3 coding DNA: TGTGCCAGCAGATCCGGCTACAATGAGCAGTTCTTC.

This rearrangement joins TRBV7-7 to TRBJ2-1; 9 positions match TRBD2. The length of the CDR3 is 14 residues. V dropped 2 bases and J dropped 10; count of bases not matched to a gene: 6. CDR1 is SSHAT, CDR2 FNYEAQ, per germline (reference sequence). The CDR3 region is CASSLTGLAGEQFF. CDR3 bases: TGTGCCAGCAGCTTAACGGGACTAGCTGGGGAGCAGTTCTTC.

CDR3 amino acids: CASSLSGANMNTEAFF. CDR3 DNA sequence: TGTGCCAGCAGCTTGTCTGGGGCCAACATGAACACTGAAGCTTTCTTT. The chain has TRBV5-4 and TRBJ1-1; D perhaps matches TRBD1 (5 bases). The germline gives CDR1 SGHNT, CDR2 YYREEE (reference sequence). This CDR3 spans 16 amino acids. Trimming stripped 1 base from V and 0 bases from J, with 13 bases between.

CDR3 sequence (DNA): TGTGCCAGCAGCCCCCGGGGACAGGGACGAACCGGGGAGCTGTTTTTT. Translation gives CASSPRGQGRTGELFF. V usage is TRBV13 and J usage is TRBJ2-2, with 9 bases aligning to TRBD1. Germline V lookup: CDR1 PRHDT, CDR2 FYEKMQ (reference sequence). The CDR3 covers 16 residues. V shed 5 bases, J shed 5 bases, and the junction held 9 bases outside the gene matches.

This rearrangement joins TRBV19 to TRBJ2-4; D uncertain. Germline assignment: CDR1 LNHDA and CDR2 SQIVND (reference sequence). Trimming cost V 10 bases and J 6 bases, with 10 bases left between them. This CDR3 has 11 residues. CDR3 coding DNA: TGTGCCACCACTTTTTCAAACATTCAGTACTTC. This translates into CATTFSNIQYF.

The gene calls are TRBV14 and TRBJ1-3; no clear D gene. This CDR3 comprises 16 residues. Trimming cost V 0 bases and J 4 bases, with 13 bases left between them. Per the germline V gene, CDR1 is SGHDN and CDR2 is FVKESK. The CDR3 reads CASSQDGRAFGNTIYF. CDR3 DNA: TGTGCCAGCAGCCAAGATGGGAGGGCCTTCGGAAACACCATATATTTT. The variable domain in full, completed from reference TRBV14 and TRBJ1-3, reads EAGVTQFPSHSVIEKGQTVTLRCDPISGHDNLYWYRRVMGKEIKFLLHFVKESKQDESGMPNNRFLAERTGGTYSTLKVQPAELEDSGVYFCASSQDGRAFGNTIYFGEGSWLTVV.

This chain joins TRBV27 and TRBJ2-2; tentative D call: TRBD1 (5 bases). V gave up 0 bases and J gave up 7 bases, with 9 bases separating them. Germline V lookup: CDR1 MNHEY, CDR2 SMNVEV (reference sequence). The length of the CDR3 is 14 residues. CDR3: CASSLSGDGGELFF. DNA of the CDR3: TGTGCCAGCAGTTTATCAGGGGATGGCGGGGAGCTGTTTTTT.

This clone showed up just once. The chain is built from TRBV30 and TRBJ2-1; D is possibly TRBD1 (6 bases). Trimming removed 0 bases at V and 7 bases at J, with 10 bases between. The CDR3 spans 13 residues. Germline CDR1 and CDR2: GTSNPN and SVGIG (reference sequence). As DNA, the CDR3 is TGTGCCTGGAGTGTAGAAGGGGGAAATGAGCAGTTCTTC. Translating it yields CAWSVEGGNEQFF.

The rearrangement links TRBV2 to TRBJ1-1; unclear D gene. Germline loops: CDR1 SNHLY, CDR2 FYNNEI. The V end was cut by 8 bases, the J end by 0 bases, with 19 bases between. CDR3 size: 16 residues. The CDR3 DNA is TGTGCCAGCCCGCGGTATATCCAGAGTATGAACACTGAAGCTTTCTTT. Protein: CASPRYIQSMNTEAFF.

In DNA form, the CDR3 reads TGTGCCAGCAGCTTAACAGGGGGACTCAAGGTTAACGAGCAGTACTTC. Translation gives CASSLTGGLKVNEQYF. The chain links TRBV5-5 to TRBJ2-7; 8 bases align to TRBD1. V dropped 2 bases and J dropped 5; count of bases not matched to a gene: 12. The CDR3 is made up of 16 amino acids. Germline assignment: CDR1 SGHKS and CDR2 YYEKEE (reference sequence).

V is TRBV7-9 and J is TRBJ1-4; the D is unclear. The V end was cut by 1 base, the J end by 2 bases, with 11 bases between. Germline V gene sequence: CDR1 SEHNR, CDR2 FQNEAQ (reference sequence). The CDR3 is made up of 16 amino acids. In DNA, the CDR3 is TGTGCCAGCAGCTTAGTGGACTTTGGCACTAATGAAAAACTGTTTTTT. Its translation: CASSLVDFGTNEKLFF. The complete variable domain, with remaining parts taken from reference TRBV7-9 and TRBJ1-4, reads DTGVSQNPRHKITKRGQNVTFRCDPISEHNRLYWYRQTLGQGPEFLTYFQNEAQLEKSRLLSDRFSAERPKGSFSTLEIQRTEQGDSAMYLCASSLVDFGTNEKLFFGSGTQLSVL.

The J gene is TRBJ1-6, the V gene TRBV10-3, with TRBD1 as a possible D gene (6 bases). The germline V gene has CDR1 ENHRY and CDR2 SYGVKD. The CDR3 runs to 13 residues. Trimming stripped 6 bases from V and 6 bases from J, with 9 bases between. The CDR3 is CAIRDSPNSPLHF. CDR3 in DNA: TGTGCCATCAGGGACAGCCCTAATTCACCCCTCCACTTT.

The genes are TRBV2 and TRBJ1-5; 9 bases agree with TRBD1. This CDR3 spans 14 amino acids. The ends lost 3 bases at V and 6 bases at J; junction bases unmatched: 3. Germline V gene sequence: CDR1 SNHLY, CDR2 FYNNEI. The CDR3 reads CASSEDRGFQPQHF. CDR3 in DNA: TGTGCCAGCAGTGAGGACAGGGGTTTTCAGCCCCAGCATTTT.

The chain couples TRBV30 to TRBJ1-5; a weak D match, TRBD1 (5 bases). V gave up 1 base and J gave up 3 bases, with 19 bases separating them. This CDR3 region has 17 residues. Per the germline V gene, CDR1 is GTSNPN and CDR2 is SVGIG (reference sequence). The CDR3 region is CAWSAPTGGTINQPQHF. CDR3 in DNA: TGTGCCTGGAGTGCCCCTACGGGGGGAACAATCAATCAGCCCCAGCATTTT.

This chain uses TRBV30 with TRBJ1-4; TRBD1 matches 9 bases. Looked up from germline, CDR1 is GTSNPN and CDR2 is SVGIG (reference sequence). This CDR3 is 15 amino acids long. V trimming: 2 bases; J trimming: 4 bases; junction bases outside the gene matches: 5. The CDR3 protein is CAWSLQGAVNEKLFF. The CDR3, as DNA: TGTGCCTGGAGTCTACAGGGGGCAGTTAATGAAAAACTGTTTTTT.

V gene TRBV18 combines with J gene TRBJ1-1, with 7 bases aligning to TRBD1. This CDR3 is 14 amino acids long. V lost 2 bases and J lost 4; bases outside the gene matches: 4. CDR1 and CDR2 (germline): KGHSH, LQKENI. In DNA form, the CDR3 reads TGTGCCAGCTCACCAGGGTCAGGGGGCACTGAAGCTTTCTTT. It yields the protein CASSPGSGGTEAFF.

This CDR3 reads CASSLLAGLQETQYF. Here the CDR3 DNA reads TGTGCCAGCAGCCTACTAGCGGGGCTCCAAGAGACCCAGTACTTC. The V call is TRBV2, the J call TRBJ2-5; 10 bases align to TRBD2. This CDR3 region has 15 residues. CDR1 is SNHLY, CDR2 FYNNEI, per germline. After removal of 6 bases from V and 1 base from J, the junction contained 5 bases not matched to a gene.

This clone showed up just a few times. The chain combines TRBV7-3 with TRBJ1-1, with D unclear. CDR1 SGHTA and CDR2 FQGTGA come from the germline V gene. The V and J ends lost 5 bases and 0 bases respectively, with 13 bases between them. This CDR3 region has 15 residues. CDR3 sequence: CASSPSLGMNTEAFF. DNA of the CDR3: TGTGCCAGCAGCCCTTCGCTGGGCATGAACACTGAAGCTTTCTTT.

This rearrangement joins TRBV18 to TRBJ2-5; maybe TRBD1 (5 bases). This CDR3 is built from 13 residues. Germline V gene sequence: CDR1 KGHSH, CDR2 LQKENI. Deletions cut 5 bases from V and 2 bases from J, with 9 bases between. The CDR3 reads CASSSRQQETQYF. The CDR3 DNA reads TGTGCCAGCTCATCCCGACAGCAAGAGACCCAGTACTTC.

This clone was seen only once. The chain joins TRBV5-4 to TRBJ2-2, with TRBD1 matching 7 bases. With V trimmed by 3 bases and J by 1 base, 9 bases remained unmatched. The CDR3 consists of 17 residues. Looked up from germline, CDR1 is SGHNT and CDR2 is YYREEE (reference sequence). CDR3: CASSSQQQGRNTGELFF. As DNA, the CDR3 is TGTGCCAGCAGCTCACAGCAACAGGGGAGGAACACCGGGGAGCTGTTTTTT.

J is TRBJ1-3 and V is TRBV29-1; D unclear. V was shortened by 4 bases and J by 6 bases, with 7 bases between the two germline ends. The CDR3 totals 11 residues. CDR1 is SQVTM and CDR2 is ANQGSEA in the germline V gene. Here the CDR3 reads CSVGQANTIYF. The DNA for the CDR3 is TGCAGCGTTGGGCAGGCAAACACCATATATTTT.